This T cell receptor beta chain was sequenced during a study of shared clonotypes between healthy human individuals (dated by TCRdb to the early 2020s). As for the study more broadly: The cohort comprised a couple of women and a few men aged 18 to 49 years. For each donor, CD4 naive and CD4 memory were each given three plates, CD8 naive was given two plates, and CD8 memory was given one plate. Blood TCR repertoires of about five healthy adults were deeply sequenced to estimate repertoire size and the extent of clonotype sharing between individuals. Libraries were prepared and TCR repertoires were sequenced by different laboratories using diverse techniques, in order to increase sequencing depth and limit assay-specific biases. Between about 0.85 and 9.5 billion PBMCs per donor were obtained by leukapheresis.

TCR CDR3 regions were amplified from genomic DNA by multiplex PCR using the deep immunoSEQ assay. Genomic DNA extracted from each cell subset was distributed evenly over all wells of several immunoSEQ 96-well plates, and each plate served as one replicate. For sorted subsets, 150 to 250 ng of genomic DNA, equivalent to around 30,000 T cell genomes, went into each replicate PCR. Purified libraries were measured with a Qubit 3.0 fluorometer, size-checked on a Bioanalyzer 2100, and measured again with the KAPA Library Quantification kit. Every immunoSEQ 96-well plate was sequenced on a separate single-read 150-cycle Illumina NextSeq 550 flow cell. The paper's processing steps were these. Because the immunoSEQ output held only junctional sequences and lacked quality scores, the filtering could not match the filtering applied to full-length reads. Sequences were annotated with PyIR, a Python wrapper for IgBLAST v1.9, and V/J genes and CDR3 were assigned using IMGT germline references. Reads were filtered out if the reads had weak V/J assignments (E-value above 1e-6), no CDR3, stop codons, out-of-frame junctions, or ambiguous translated residues. V3J clonotypes were defined as sequences sharing the same inferred V gene, J gene, and CDR3 amino acid sequence. Percentage overlap between repertoires was calculated by dividing the number of shared unique clonotypes by the size of the smaller repertoire. Richness of each repertoire was evaluated using RTK rarefaction, the Chao1 estimator, and Recon v2.1 estimates of unobserved clonotypes. For all TCRbeta clonotypes obtained by the gDNA method from a few donors, generation probabilities were computed with OLGA. TCRdb took over this immuneACCESS table, retaining in-frame rearrangements with V and J assigned. Such tables are incomplete; in checked studies, under half of the missing clones stem from an unresolved V gene, and the remainder is unexplained. The DNA gave D and trimming, while V, J and clone size come from that table. The sample includes 1.5 million to 2.5 million clones, with about 95% observed a single time. The ten top clones hold more than 0.95% of the sample.

What the work shows at the level of the full study, not this receptor alone: Compared with non-shared clonotypes, clonotypes shared by all four sorted-subset donors had higher generation probabilities. When several donors were compared, the shared fraction of clonotypes was roughly 4.8% for naive CD4, approximately 3.3% for naive CD8, more than 2% for memory CD4, and 0.3% to 0.5% for memory CD8. Sampling was restricted to blood, and TCR repertoires in tissues likely differ from the TCR repertoires found in blood. Pairwise subsampling indicated that sequencing depth was expected to affect the degree of clonotype sharing among donors. The small number of donors limited the genetic and exposure-history diversity represented. Naive subsets generally had larger estimated clonotype richness than memory subsets did. Incomplete sequencing was indicated by rarefaction of sorted-subset datasets, despite the large sequencing depth.

Concerning this clone: Its antigen target is currently unknown. Base qualities are not provided; no much larger clone lies one nucleotide away.

The CDR3 has 20 amino acids, counting the end cysteine and phenylalanine. Just CDR3 DNA is preserved here, 60 bases in frame from base 1. CD8 naive samples were obtained by positive selection for CCR7 among CD45RO-negative cells, yielding a CD45RA+CCR7+ population from which TemRA cells were excluded. Healthy HIV-negative adults with no recently reported acute infections or vaccinations were included as donors. Only Caucasian adults living in Nashville, Tennessee, USA were represented among the donors. After blood collection by leukapheresis, PBMCs were isolated using Ficoll-Histopaque density gradient centrifugation and then cryopreserved in the vapor phase of liquid nitrogen. Analytical flow cytometry was used to check the purity and quantity of every magnetically sorted T cell population. Each sorted fraction had its genomic DNA isolated and then quantified by UV absorbance on a Nanodrop 2000c.

This TCR derives from a man younger than 35 in good health. The V gene is TRBV21-1 and the J gene is TRBJ2-1; the table assigns TRBD2, which was not confirmed against the DNA. TRBV21-1 is reported as a pseudogene. Sequences were obtained from naive CD8+ T cells sorted from blood. Sample cell subset or site, as interpreted from the label and publication: CD45RA+CCR7+. The DNA sequence is TGTGCCAGCAGCAAAGCTCTGGCTAGCGGGAGAACAAGCTCCTACAATGAGCAGTTCTTC. Translation gives CASSKALASGRTSSYNEQFF.